The clone carrying this TCR beta chain was observed a few times. Its antigen remains unidentified. J gave up 2 bases and V 0 bases, and 7 bases lay outside the gene matches. In germline, CDR1 is SGHNT, CDR2 YYREEE (reference sequence). There are 16 residues in the CDR3. This entry comes from a study of cytomegalovirus exposure and HLA in healthy donors. Participants comprised healthy donors of bone marrow. Whole-study findings and limits: Researchers reported in a later analysis that a missense DCLRE1C variant was tied to TCR beta V- and J-gene trimming. It emerged from a later analysis that several of the most significant clusters appeared to be linked to common viral pathogens.

The PCR made use of 60 Vbeta and 13 Jbeta primers. Original analysis: Per a later analysis, the number of unique TCR beta chains was around 79 million, of which roughly 10 million were shared. Assay: immunoSEQ multiplex PCR; the TCRdb copy retains only in-frame clones and omits some. V and J calls and clone size come straight from that table; D and trimming were deduced from the DNA. There are around 260,000 clones in the sample; 80% occur only once, and about 0.29% lies in the top ten. Sequenced material: PBMCs. The chain carries TRBV5-4 and TRBJ2-7, with TRBD2 matching over 8 bases. The receptor's source is a girl aged 2-10 years in good health and CMV-seronegative. The CDR3 here is CASSLGVGRGTYEQYF. In nucleotides, the CDR3 is TGTGCCAGCAGCTTGGGCGTCGGGAGGGGGACCTACGAGCAGTACTTC. The entire variable domain, with the rest obtained from reference TRBV5-4 and TRBJ2-7, is as follows: ETGVTQSPTHLIKTRGQQVTLRCSSQSGHNTVSWYQQALGQGPQFIFQYYREEENGRGNFPPRFSGLQFPNYSSELNVNALELDDSALYLCASSLGVGRGTYEQYFGPGTRLTVT.